The 5 T cell receptor beta chains listed next were all sequenced from one sample in a study of T cell responses to AZD1222 COVID-19 vaccine. TCRdb's table, derived via immunoSEQ multiplex PCR, lists solely in-frame clones and lacks some. The sample includes over 120,000 clones, about nine tenths of them seen just once. The material sequenced was peripheral blood, taken on day 0 of AZD1222 vaccination. These receptors came from an adult in good health.

V usage is TRBV2 and J usage is TRBJ1-1, with no clear D. The germline gives CDR1 SNHLY, CDR2 FYNNEI. The V and J ends lost 5 bases and 2 bases respectively, with 12 bases between them. The CDR3 spans 14 residues. In nucleotides, the CDR3 is TGTGCCAGCAGTTACTTTACAGCTAACACTGAAGCTTTCTTT. Residues: CASSYFTANTEAFF.

The rearrangement uses TRBV4-2 and TRBJ2-1; a possible D gene is TRBD2 (6 bases). There are 13 residues in the CDR3. Germline values: CDR1 LGHNA, CDR2 YNFKEQ. V lost 0 bases and J 10 bases, leaving 10 bases between the germline ends. CDR3 bases: TGTGCCAGCAGCCAAGATCGAGGACTAGAGCAGTTCTTC. Residues: CASSQDRGLEQFF.

The rearrangement links TRBV27 to TRBJ2-7; D uncertain. The germline V and J ends were trimmed by 7 bases and 2 bases, with 15 bases remaining between them. Germline values: CDR1 MNHEY, CDR2 SMNVEV (reference sequence). This CDR3 has 14 amino acids. The CDR3 coding sequence is TGTGCCAGCAACCCAGGCTTCGGAACCTACGAGCAGTACTTC. Its protein product is CASNPGFGTYEQYF.

V is TRBV12-5 and J is TRBJ2-3, with TRBD2 matching 10 bases. CDR1 and CDR2 from the germline V gene are LGHNT and FRNRAP. This CDR3 is built from 17 residues. J was trimmed by 3 bases and V by 0 bases; bases with no gene match: 6. This CDR3 is CASGLVPAGGPTDTQYF. CDR3 in DNA: TGTGCTAGTGGTTTGGTACCAGCGGGGGGGCCGACAGATACGCAGTATTTT.

This rearrangement joins TRBV7-6 to TRBJ2-2, with 7 bases matching TRBD1. CDR1 SGHVS and CDR2 FNYEAQ come from the germline V gene. This CDR3 comprises 13 residues. Germline trimming cut 11 bases from V and 1 base from J; bases unmatched to any gene: 4. The CDR3 protein is CAGGQRNTGELFF. As DNA, the CDR3 is TGTGCCGGGGGACAGAGGAACACCGGGGAGCTGTTTTTT. The full variable domain, with the rest looked up from reference TRBV7-6 and TRBJ2-2, is GAGVSQSPRYKVTKRGQDVALRCDPISGHVSLYWYRQALGQGPEFLTYFNYEAQQDKSGLPNDRFSAERPEGSISTLTIQRTEQRDSAMYRCAGGQRNTGELFFGEGSRLTVL.